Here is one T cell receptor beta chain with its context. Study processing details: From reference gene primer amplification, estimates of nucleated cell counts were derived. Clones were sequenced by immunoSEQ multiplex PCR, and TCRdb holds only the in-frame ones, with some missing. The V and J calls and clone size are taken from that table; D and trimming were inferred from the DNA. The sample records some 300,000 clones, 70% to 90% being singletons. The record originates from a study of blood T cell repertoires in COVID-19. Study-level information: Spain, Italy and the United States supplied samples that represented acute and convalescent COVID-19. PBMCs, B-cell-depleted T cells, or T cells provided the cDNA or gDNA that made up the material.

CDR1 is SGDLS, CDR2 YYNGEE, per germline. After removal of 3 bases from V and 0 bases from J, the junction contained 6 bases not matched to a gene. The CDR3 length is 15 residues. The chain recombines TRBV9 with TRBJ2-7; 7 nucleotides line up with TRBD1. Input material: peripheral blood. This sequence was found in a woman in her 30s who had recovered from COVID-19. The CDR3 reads CASSAGQLLSYEQYF. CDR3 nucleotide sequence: TGTGCCAGCAGCGCGGGACAGCTCCTCTCCTACGAGCAGTACTTC.